This is a list of T cell receptor beta chains from one sample in a study of identical twins. From the 5' RACE reads, TCRdb called clonotypes with MiXCR, one entry per CDR3 protein. The sample yields a few hundred thousand distinct CDR3 sequences, approximately 24% seen once. The same data also went into a second study, on T cells expressing NK-cell markers.

Sequences were obtained from CD4+ T cells sorted from blood. The receptor source for this set is a woman under 30 in good health. CDR3s include the opening cysteine and the closing phenylalanine or tryptophan. Fields, in order: V gene, clone size, J gene, D gene, CDR3 DNA, CDR3 protein. A D gene is named only where the DNA matches it firmly. Size is omitted from some rows. Given values are once, few, many or a class for expanded clones.

V gene: TRBV20-1; clone size: .; J gene: TRBJ2-4; D gene: .; CDR3 DNA: TGCAGTGCCCACGGGGGCAGCGGGAAAGCCAAAAACATTCAGTACTTC; CDR3 protein: CSAHGGSGKAKNIQYF
V gene: TRBV11-2; clone size: few; J gene: TRBJ2-7; D gene: .; CDR3 DNA: TGTGCCAGCAGCTTAGTGCCCGGCCGGTATTCCTACGAGCAGTACTTC; CDR3 protein: CASSLVPGRYSYEQYF
V gene: TRBV30; clone size: .; J gene: TRBJ2-7; D gene: TRBD1; CDR3 DNA: TGTGCCTGGAGTGTCACAGGGGAAAGCGAGCAGTACTTC; CDR3 protein: CAWSVTGESEQYF
V gene: TRBV7-2; clone size: .; J gene: TRBJ2-4; D gene: .; CDR3 DNA: TGTGCCAGCCGAGGAGGAGGGGCCAAAAACATTCAGTACTTC; CDR3 protein: CASRGGGAKNIQYF
V gene: TRBV5-6; clone size: few; J gene: TRBJ2-1; D gene: .; CDR3 DNA: TGTGCCAGCAGCACGGGACTTTTCAATGAGCAGTTCTTC; CDR3 protein: CASSTGLFNEQFF
V gene: TRBV7-3; clone size: few; J gene: TRBJ1-5; D gene: .; CDR3 DNA: TGTGCCAGCAGCTTAAATGGGGGACCCAATCAGCCCCAGCATTTT; CDR3 protein: CASSLNGGPNQPQHF
V gene: TRBV9; clone size: .; J gene: TRBJ2-5; D gene: .; CDR3 DNA: TGTGCCAGCAGCGTAAGGGATGGTCAAGAGACCCAGTACTTC; CDR3 protein: CASSVRDGQETQYF
V gene: TRBV11-2; clone size: .; J gene: TRBJ2-7; D gene: TRBD2; CDR3 DNA: TGTGCCAGCAGCCCGGGAGTGCTAGCGGTATACGAGCAGTACTTC; CDR3 protein: CASSPGVLAVYEQYF
V gene: TRBV12-3/TRBV12-4; clone size: .; J gene: TRBJ1-1; D gene: .; CDR3 DNA: TGTGCCAGCAGTCCTGAAGGGAACACTGAAGCTTTCTTT; CDR3 protein: CASSPEGNTEAFF
V gene: TRBV5-1; clone size: many; J gene: TRBJ1-2; D gene: TRBD1; CDR3 DNA: TGCGCCAGCAGCTTCGGACAGGGCAGCGGCTACACCTTC; CDR3 protein: CASSFGQGSGYTF
V gene: TRBV4-3; clone size: few; J gene: TRBJ2-1; D gene: .; CDR3 DNA: TGCGCCAGCAGCCTCCAAAGCTATAATGAGCAGTTCTTC; CDR3 protein: CASSLQSYNEQFF
V gene: TRBV12-3/TRBV12-4; clone size: few; J gene: TRBJ2-1; D gene: TRBD2; CDR3 DNA: TGTGCCAGCACCCAAACTTTAGCGGGAGGGCCCAATGAGCAGTTCTTC; CDR3 protein: CASTQTLAGGPNEQFF
V gene: TRBV27; clone size: .; J gene: TRBJ2-7; D gene: .; CDR3 DNA: TGTGCCAGCAGTCCAGAGGGAACCTACGAGCAGTACTTC; CDR3 protein: CASSPEGTYEQYF
V gene: TRBV6-1; clone size: .; J gene: TRBJ2-1; D gene: .; CDR3 DNA: TGTGCCAGCAGTGTGACGAGGGAAGGAGAGCAGTTCTTC; CDR3 protein: CASSVTREGEQFF
V gene: TRBV12-3/TRBV12-4; clone size: few; J gene: TRBJ2-1; D gene: TRBD1; CDR3 DNA: TGTGCCAGCACTTCCGACAGGGGGATCTCGGATGAGCAGTTCTTC; CDR3 protein: CASTSDRGISDEQFF
V gene: TRBV2; clone size: .; J gene: TRBJ2-1; D gene: .; CDR3 DNA: TGTGCCACCGGCTCCCCTTCCTACAATGAGCAGTTCTTC; CDR3 protein: CATGSPSYNEQFF
V gene: TRBV4-1; clone size: few; J gene: TRBJ2-1; D gene: .; CDR3 DNA: TGCGCCAGCAGCCAAGACCCGGGACTCAGTAGCCATGAGCAGTTCTTC; CDR3 protein: CASSQDPGLSSHEQFF
V gene: TRBV12-3/TRBV12-4; clone size: .; J gene: TRBJ2-2; D gene: TRBD2; CDR3 DNA: TGTGCCAGCAGTTCAATATCTCCGAAGAAGGCGGGAGGGCCGAGGACCGGGGAGCTGTTTTTT; CDR3 protein: CASSSISPKKAGGPRTGELFF
V gene: TRBV7-2; clone size: .; J gene: TRBJ2-7; D gene: .; CDR3 DNA: TGTGCCAGCAGCTCGCCCAGTTACGGGGTGAGGGAGCAGTACTTC; CDR3 protein: CASSSPSYGVREQYF
V gene: TRBV7-9; clone size: few; J gene: TRBJ2-3; D gene: .; CDR3 DNA: TGTGCCAGCAGCTTAGCGCAGATCAAGTATTTT; CDR3 protein: CASSLAQIKYF
V gene: TRBV10-3; clone size: .; J gene: TRBJ2-5; D gene: .; CDR3 DNA: TGTGCCATCTCACGGGGCCCGACGGAGACCCAGTACTTC; CDR3 protein: CAISRGPTETQYF
V gene: TRBV6-1; clone size: .; J gene: TRBJ2-7; D gene: .; CDR3 DNA: TGTGCCAGCAGGGGAACGGTGACCACCTACGAGCAGTACTTC; CDR3 protein: CASRGTVTTYEQYF
V gene: TRBV3-1; clone size: .; J gene: TRBJ2-3; D gene: .; CDR3 DNA: TGTGCCACCTCCAAGGACTTAACTAGCACAGATACGCAGTATTTT; CDR3 protein: CATSKDLTSTDTQYF
V gene: TRBV10-3; clone size: .; J gene: TRBJ2-2; D gene: TRBD1; CDR3 DNA: TGTGCCATCAGGGGACAGGGGGAAGACACCGGGGAGCTGTTTTTT; CDR3 protein: CAIRGQGEDTGELFF
V gene: TRBV13; clone size: few; J gene: TRBJ2-6; D gene: .; CDR3 DNA: TGTGCCAGCAGCTCAAAGGCAGGGGCCAACGTCCTGACTTTC; CDR3 protein: CASSSKAGANVLTF
V gene: TRBV10-3; clone size: .; J gene: TRBJ2-5; D gene: TRBD2; CDR3 DNA: TGTGCCACTCAGGGGACTAGCGGTGATCAAGAGACCCAGTACTTC; CDR3 protein: CATQGTSGDQETQYF
V gene: TRBV10-3; clone size: few; J gene: TRBJ1-6; D gene: .; CDR3 DNA: TGTGCCACGGGGCGGGACACTAATTCACCCCTCCACTTT; CDR3 protein: CATGRDTNSPLHF
V gene: TRBV28; clone size: .; J gene: TRBJ2-7; D gene: .; CDR3 DNA: TGTGCCAGCAGTCCGAAACTAGAGCGCGAGCAGTACTTC; CDR3 protein: CASSPKLEREQYF
V gene: TRBV5-8; clone size: .; J gene: TRBJ2-7; D gene: .; CDR3 DNA: TGTGCCAGCAGCTTCGGACGGAGAACTACCTACGAGCAGTACTTC; CDR3 protein: CASSFGRRTTYEQYF
V gene: TRBV6-1; clone size: .; J gene: TRBJ2-2; D gene: TRBD2; CDR3 DNA: TGTGCCAGCAAAGCACGAGCGGGGACTAGCGGGGAGCTGTTTTTT; CDR3 protein: CASKARAGTSGELFF
V gene: TRBV12-3/TRBV12-4; clone size: .; J gene: TRBJ1-5; D gene: TRBD1; CDR3 DNA: TGTGCCAGCAGAGGGACAGGGGGTGGCAATCAGCCCCAGCATTTT; CDR3 protein: CASRGTGGGNQPQHF
V gene: TRBV2; clone size: few; J gene: TRBJ2-4; D gene: TRBD1; CDR3 DNA: TGTGCCAGCAAAGGGGGCTTAGCCAAAAACATTCAGTACTTC; CDR3 protein: CASKGGLAKNIQYF
V gene: TRBV7-9; clone size: .; J gene: TRBJ2-2; D gene: .; CDR3 DNA: TGTGCCTTGTCGATGGACACCGGGGAGCTGTTTTTT; CDR3 protein: CALSMDTGELFF
V gene: TRBV10-3; clone size: .; J gene: TRBJ1-5; D gene: .; CDR3 DNA: TGTGCCATCACTCGACAGATTGATCAGCCCCAGCATTTT; CDR3 protein: CAITRQIDQPQHF
V gene: TRBV7-3; clone size: few; J gene: TRBJ1-5; D gene: .; CDR3 DNA: TGTGCCAGCAGCTCCAATGCAAATCAGCCCCAGCATTTT; CDR3 protein: CASSSNANQPQHF
V gene: TRBV12-3/TRBV12-4; clone size: few; J gene: TRBJ1-1; D gene: .; CDR3 DNA: TGTGCCAGCAGTTTAGGCGGACATCAGGGTGAAGCTTTCTTT; CDR3 protein: CASSLGGHQGEAFF
V gene: TRBV5-1; clone size: .; J gene: TRBJ2-7; D gene: TRBD2; CDR3 DNA: TGCGCCAGCAGCTTGGTTGGCGGGGGGTCTTCCTCCTACGAGCAGTACTTC; CDR3 protein: CASSLVGGGSSSYEQYF
V gene: TRBV29-1; clone size: .; J gene: TRBJ2-3; D gene: .; CDR3 DNA: TGCAGCGTTGAAGGTAGTGAAGGTCCCGGGGGCACGCAGTATTTT; CDR3 protein: CSVEGSEGPGGTQYF
V gene: TRBV12-3/TRBV12-4; clone size: few; J gene: TRBJ1-6; D gene: .; CDR3 DNA: TGTGCCAGCAGTTTAAAGGCGGATTCACCCCTCCACTTT; CDR3 protein: CASSLKADSPLHF
V gene: TRBV6-1; clone size: .; J gene: TRBJ1-5; D gene: .; CDR3 DNA: TGTGCCAGCAAAGTAGCGGGTAGGGGCAATCAGCCCCAGCATTTT; CDR3 protein: CASKVAGRGNQPQHF
V gene: TRBV7-8; clone size: few; J gene: TRBJ2-5; D gene: TRBD2; CDR3 DNA: TGTGCCAGCAGCAAGGGACTAGCGGGAGGCGGGGGGGAGACCCAGTACTTC; CDR3 protein: CASSKGLAGGGGETQYF
V gene: TRBV7-2; clone size: .; J gene: TRBJ2-1; D gene: TRBD2; CDR3 DNA: TGTGCCAGCAGTGAAACTAGCGGGAGGGCCTACAATGAGCAGTTCTTC; CDR3 protein: CASSETSGRAYNEQFF